The 25 T cell receptor beta chains in this list originate from one sample, sequenced in a study of blood T cells in healthy people across ages. Sample-barcoded 5' priming and a J-beta primer mix drove a second PCR of roughly 6 to 12 cycles. TCRdb ran MiXCR on the 5' RACE reads and lists one entry per CDR3 protein. Of about 900,000 distinct CDR3 sequences in the sample, under 50% were seen once. What was sequenced was blood. All receptors come from a man between 25 and 39 years old in good health.

The V call is TRBV6-5, the J call TRBJ2-7; D not resolved. Per the germline V gene, CDR1 is MNHEY and CDR2 is SVGAGI. The CDR3 extends over 14 amino acids. With 0 bases removed from V and 0 bases from J, the gap between germline ends came to 6 bases. The CDR3 loop is CASSYSSNSYEQYF. The CDR3 nucleotides read TGTGCCAGCAGTTACTCCTCTAACTCCTACGAGCAGTACTTC.

This clonotype is a singleton in its sample. The germline gene is not matched at one end of the junction; a read error may be the cause. The V gene is TRBV7-3, the J gene TRBJ2-5; tentative D call: TRBD1 (6 bases). CDR3 size: 14 residues. CDR1 is SGHTA, CDR2 FQGTGA, per germline. The CDR3 DNA sequence: TGTGCCCGCAGCCTAAATACAGGGTTAGAGACCCAGTACTTC. Its translation: CARSLNTGLETQYF.

The chain employs TRBV20-1 and TRBJ2-3, with D perhaps TRBD1 (5 bases). Deletions cut 3 bases from V and 5 bases from J, with 9 bases between. Germline V lookup: CDR1 DFQATT, CDR2 SNEGSKA (reference sequence). CDR3 length: 12 amino acids. The CDR3: CSASRAQDTQYF. As DNA, the CDR3 is TGCAGTGCTAGCAGGGCCCAAGATACGCAGTATTTT.

The chain joins TRBV30 to TRBJ2-3; D is ambiguous. V lost 3 bases and J 8 bases, leaving 6 bases between the germline ends. The CDR3 is made up of 10 amino acids. Looked up from germline, CDR1 is GTSNPN and CDR2 is SVGIG (reference sequence). In DNA, the CDR3 is TGTGCCTGGAGCGAAGGTACGCAGTATTTT. Protein sequence: CAWSEGTQYF.

The V call is TRBV20-1, the J call TRBJ1-2, with 8 bases aligning to TRBD1. CDR1 DFQATT and CDR2 SNEGSKA come from the germline V gene (reference sequence). The CDR3 sequence is 13 residues long. Trimming took 3 bases from V and 4 from J; bases not matched to a gene: 4. In DNA, the CDR3 is TGCAGTGCTAGGCAGGGGGCCAGCTATGGCTACACCTTC. This translates into CSARQGASYGYTF.

With regard to this clonotype: Given a much more abundant clone one base away, this may be a read error. This chain links TRBV4-3 with TRBJ2-5; tentative D call: TRBD2 (5 bases). CDR1 and CDR2 from the germline V gene are LGHNA and YSLEER. Trimming left V 0 bases short and J 11 bases short, with 13 bases between. This CDR3 has 13 residues. The CDR3 DNA sequence: TGCGCCAGCAGCCAAGAAGAGAGGGATGAGCAGTACTTC. Amino acid sequence: CASSQEERDEQYF.

CDR3 protein: CASSEWDLARSENEQYF. CDR3 coding DNA: TGTGCCAGCAGTGAATGGGACCTAGCCCGCTCGGAGAATGAGCAGTACTTC. The chain uses TRBV6-1 and TRBJ2-5; D may be TRBD1 or TRBD2 (5 bases each). The length of the CDR3 is 17 residues. Germline V gene sequence: CDR1 MNHNS, CDR2 SASEGT. The germline V and J ends were trimmed by 2 bases and 11 bases, with 27 bases remaining between them.

This clonotype has just a few counts. J is TRBJ1-2 and V is TRBV4-1; unclear D gene. CDR1 and CDR2 from the germline V gene are MGHRA and YSYEKL. This CDR3 has 13 residues. Between the trimmed V and J ends, which lost 1 base and 4 bases, there was a span of 7 bases. The CDR3 DNA reads TGCGCCAGCAGCCAAGCCAGGACCTATGGCTACACCTTC. Translation: CASSQARTYGYTF.

The V gene is TRBV20-1, the J gene TRBJ2-3, with a tentative D call TRBD1 (6 bases). Germline V gene sequence: CDR1 DFQATT, CDR2 SNEGSKA (reference sequence). The CDR3 runs 14 residues. The V end lost 6 bases, the J end lost 2 bases, and 15 bases lay between the germline ends. The CDR3 DNA reads TGCAGTGCGAGGGGCAGGGGCGCCACAGATACGCAGTATTTT. This encodes CSARGRGATDTQYF.

The chain uses TRBV20-1 and TRBJ1-4, with TRBD1 identical over 7 bases. The CDR3 is 11 amino acids. Germline lookup yields CDR1 DFQATT and CDR2 SNEGSKA (reference sequence). The CDR3 loop is CSGQGGEKLFF. CDR3 in DNA: TGCAGCGGGCAGGGGGGTGAAAAACTGTTTTTT.

V usage is TRBV6-1 and J usage is TRBJ1-4; TRBD1 is a possible D gene (5 bases). The V end was cut by 6 bases, the J end by 6 bases, with 11 bases between. CDR3 size: 13 residues. Per the germline V gene, CDR1 is MNHNS and CDR2 is SASEGT. The CDR3 region has the DNA TGTGCCAGCAGGAAGGGGATCGATGAAAAACTGTTTTTT. Residues: CASRKGIDEKLFF.

The V gene is TRBV4-1, the J gene TRBJ2-7; D is ambiguous. The CDR3 consists of 16 residues. V was clipped by 0 bases and J by 3 bases, with 15 bases between them. CDR1 is MGHRA, CDR2 YSYEKL, per germline. Here the CDR3 DNA reads TGCGCCAGCAGCCAAGATGGCTCCCCGCAATACTACGAGCAGTACTTC. It translates to CASSQDGSPQYYEQYF.

In its sample, this clonotype was seen many times. The V and J genes are TRBV7-3 and TRBJ1-1; 8 bases agree with TRBD1. Germline loops: CDR1 SGHTA, CDR2 FQGTGA. The ends lost 0 bases at V and 1 base at J; junction bases unmatched: 1. This CDR3 is built from 15 residues. CDR3 DNA sequence: TGTGCCAGCAGCTTAACCGGGACAGGGAACACTGAAGCTTTCTTT. Amino acid sequence: CASSLTGTGNTEAFF. The full variable domain, rest sourced from reference TRBV7-3 and TRBJ1-1, is GAGVSQTPSNKVTEKGKYVELRCDPISGHTALYWYRQSLGQGPEFLIYFQGTGAADDSGLPNDRFFAVRPEGSVSTLKIQRTERGDSAVYLCASSLTGTGNTEAFFGQGTRLTVV.

This clonotype was seen at least ten times. CDR3 sequence: CSANSGTAIDGYTF. The CDR3 DNA is TGCAGTGCTAACTCCGGGACAGCTATCGATGGCTACACCTTC. The V call is TRBV20-1, the J call TRBJ1-2; TRBD1 aligns across 7 bases. The CDR3 contains 14 residues. V was clipped by 4 bases and J by 6 bases; unmatched bases: 11. Germline values: CDR1 DFQATT, CDR2 SNEGSKA (reference sequence).

V gene TRBV16 combines with J gene TRBJ1-2, with 8 bases that match TRBD1. The ends lost 4 bases at V and 10 bases at J; junction bases unmatched: 8. The germline V gene encodes CDR1 KGHSY and CDR2 FQNENV. This CDR3 has 13 residues. The CDR3 bases are TGTGCCAGCAGCCGAGACGGACAGGGCGACTACACCTTC. This translates into CASSRDGQGDYTF.

Worth noting for this clonotype: At one end the junction does not follow the germline gene, possibly because of a read error. The rearrangement links TRBV7-9 to TRBJ1-1; possible D gene TRBD1, 5 bases. The CDR3 runs to 12 residues. CDR1 and CDR2 (germline): SEHNR, FQNEAQ (reference sequence). DNA for the CDR3: TGTTCCAGCGGAGACAGCGTCACTGAAGCTTTCTTT. The encoded protein is CSSGDSVTEAFF. Full variable domain (rest looked up from reference TRBV7-9 and TRBJ1-1): DTGVSQNPRHKITKRGQNVTFRCDPISEHNRLYWYRQTLGQGPEFLTYFQNEAQLEKSRLLSDRFSAERPKGSFSTLEIQRTEQGDSAMYLCSSGDSVTEAFFGQGTRLTVV.

This clonotype was counted many times. The chain is built from TRBV28 and TRBJ2-3; D not certain. V gave up 2 bases and J gave up 7 bases, with 7 bases separating them. The CDR3 consists of 12 residues. From germline, CDR1 is MDHEN and CDR2 SYDVKM. CDR3 amino acids: CASSLARNTQYF. As DNA, the CDR3 is TGTGCCAGCAGTTTAGCCCGGAATACGCAGTATTTT. The full variable domain, completed using reference TRBV28 and TRBJ2-3, is DVKVTQSSRYLVKRTGEKVFLECVQDMDHENMFWYRQDPGLGLRLIYFSYDVKMKEKGDIPEGYSVSREKKERFSLILESASTNQTSMYLCASSLARNTQYFGPGTRLTVL.

The chain recombines TRBV27 with TRBJ1-5; D uncertain. CDR3 length equals 15 residues. Deletions cut 6 bases from V and 2 bases from J, with 14 bases between. Germline V gene sequence: CDR1 MNHEY, CDR2 SMNVEV (reference sequence). CDR3 amino acids: CASSPGLYGNQPQHF. The CDR3 DNA reads as TGTGCCAGCAGCCCAGGACTTTATGGCAATCAGCCCCAGCATTTT.

The table lists this clonotype with a few counts. The chain has TRBV27 and TRBJ1-1; 7 nucleotides agree with TRBD1. V lost 5 bases, J lost 0 bases, and 6 bases stayed unmatched. This CDR3 is 15 amino acids long. Germline values: CDR1 MNHEY, CDR2 SMNVEV (reference sequence). CDR3 protein: CASSPIDRVNTEAFF. DNA for the CDR3: TGTGCCAGCAGTCCTATAGACAGGGTGAACACTGAAGCTTTCTTT.

The genes are TRBV7-9 and TRBJ2-7, with TRBD1 as a possible D gene (6 bases). This CDR3 comprises 14 residues. Germline-derived CDR1 and CDR2 are SEHNR and FQNEAQ (reference sequence). V was trimmed by 1 base and J by 4 bases, leaving 11 bases between them. DNA for the CDR3: TGTGCCAGCAGCTTAGACGGCAGGGGTTACGAGCAGTACTTC. This encodes CASSLDGRGYEQYF. Full variable domain (missing parts from reference TRBV7-9 and TRBJ2-7): DTGVSQNPRHKITKRGQNVTFRCDPISEHNRLYWYRQTLGQGPEFLTYFQNEAQLEKSRLLSDRFSAERPKGSFSTLEIQRTEQGDSAMYLCASSLDGRGYEQYFGPGTRLTVT.

The chain uses TRBV3-1 and TRBJ2-1; D perhaps matches TRBD1 (7 bases). The DNA end favors TRBJ2-7, so the J call may be wrong. CDR1 is LGHDT and CDR2 is YNNKEL in the germline V gene (reference sequence). The CDR3 runs 14 residues. CDR3 loop: CASSQELTGRKQYF. The CDR3 nucleotides are TGTGCCAGCAGCCAAGAACTGACAGGGAGGAAGCAGTACTTC.

This clonotype came up a few times. The chain recombines TRBV5-1 with TRBJ1-6, with D hard to call. The V end lost 2 bases, the J end lost 10 bases, and 10 bases lay between the germline ends. Germline V gene lookup returns CDR1 SGHRS and CDR2 YFSETQ. This CDR3 spans 13 amino acids. The CDR3 protein is CASSFYEGSPLHF. The CDR3 DNA is TGCGCCAGCAGCTTTTACGAAGGATCACCCCTCCACTTT.

The V call is TRBV30, the J call TRBJ2-7; D is ambiguous. There are 11 residues in the CDR3. Germline loops: CDR1 GTSNPN, CDR2 SVGIG (reference sequence). Between the trimmed V and J ends, which lost 2 bases and 3 bases, there was a span of 5 bases. This CDR3 reads CAWSSDYEQYF. CDR3 in DNA: TGTGCCTGGAGTTCCGACTACGAGCAGTACTTC.

The chain links TRBV7-9 to TRBJ2-1, with D possibly TRBD1 on 5 matching bases. CDR1 and CDR2 from the germline V gene are SEHNR and FQNEAQ (reference sequence). Trimming removed 5 bases at V and 3 bases at J, with 14 bases between. The length of the CDR3 is 15 residues. The CDR3 loop is CASSPSTDNYNEQFF. The CDR3, as DNA: TGTGCCAGCAGCCCGTCGACAGATAACTACAATGAGCAGTTCTTC.

This chain joins TRBV24-1 and TRBJ2-5; TRBD2 matches 12 bases. This CDR3 has 16 residues. The ends lost 4 bases at V and 4 bases at J; junction bases unmatched: 6. CDR1 is KGHDR, CDR2 SFDVKD, per germline. The CDR3 here is CATSEPSGGALETQYF. The CDR3 nucleotides read TGTGCCACCAGTGAGCCTAGCGGGGGGGCTTTAGAGACCCAGTACTTC.